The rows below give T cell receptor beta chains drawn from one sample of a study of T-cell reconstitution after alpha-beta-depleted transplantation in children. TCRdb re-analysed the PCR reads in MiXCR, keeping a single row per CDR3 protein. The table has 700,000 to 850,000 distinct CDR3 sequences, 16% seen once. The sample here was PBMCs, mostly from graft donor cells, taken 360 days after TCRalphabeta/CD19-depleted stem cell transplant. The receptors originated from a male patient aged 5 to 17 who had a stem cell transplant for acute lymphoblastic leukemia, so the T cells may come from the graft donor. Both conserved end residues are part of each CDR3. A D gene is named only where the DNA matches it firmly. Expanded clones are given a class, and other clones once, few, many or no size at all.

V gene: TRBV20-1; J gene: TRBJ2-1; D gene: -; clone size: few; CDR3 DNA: TGCAGTGCTGTCCTGGGTCCGTCGACCTACAATGAGCAGTTCTTC; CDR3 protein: CSAVLGPSTYNEQFF
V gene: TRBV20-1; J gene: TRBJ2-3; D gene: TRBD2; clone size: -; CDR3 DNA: TGCAGTGCTAGAGATCCAGCGGGAGGCACAGATACGCAGTATTTT; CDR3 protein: CSARDPAGGTDTQYF
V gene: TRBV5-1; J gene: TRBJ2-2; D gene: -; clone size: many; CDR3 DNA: TGCGCCAGCAGGTGGGACTCGAGGAACACCGGGGAGCTGTTTTTT; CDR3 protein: CASRWDSRNTGELFF
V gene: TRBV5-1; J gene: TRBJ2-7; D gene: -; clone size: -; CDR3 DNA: TGCGCCAGCAGCTTGAAGACCCAACTAGTCGAAAGGAACGAGCAGTACTTC; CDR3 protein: CASSLKTQLVERNEQYF
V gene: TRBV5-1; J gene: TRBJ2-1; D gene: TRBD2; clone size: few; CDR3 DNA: TGCGCCAGCAGCTTGGAGGGGATTGGGACTAGCGGTTACAATGAGCAGTTCTTC; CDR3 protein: CASSLEGIGTSGYNEQFF
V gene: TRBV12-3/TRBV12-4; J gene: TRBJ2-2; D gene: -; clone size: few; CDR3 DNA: TGTGCCAGCAGTTTCATCGGGACTACCGGGGAGCTGTTTTTT; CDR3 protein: CASSFIGTTGELFF
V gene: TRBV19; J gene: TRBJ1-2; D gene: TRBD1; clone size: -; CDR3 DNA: TGTGCCAGTAGTTTCGGGACAGACATCTATGGCTACACCTTC; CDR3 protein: CASSFGTDIYGYTF
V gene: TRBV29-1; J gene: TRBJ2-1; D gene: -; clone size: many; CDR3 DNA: TGCAGCGGCGCCTACAATGAGCAGTTCTTC; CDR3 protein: CSGAYNEQFF
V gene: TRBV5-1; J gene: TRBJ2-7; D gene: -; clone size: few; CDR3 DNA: TGCGCCAGCAGCTTGCAGGGAAGCGCCTACGAGCAGTACTTC; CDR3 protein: CASSLQGSAYEQYF
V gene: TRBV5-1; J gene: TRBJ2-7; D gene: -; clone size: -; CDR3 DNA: TGCGCCAGCAGCTGGGGACCCTATACGCACTTC; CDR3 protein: CASSWGPYTHF
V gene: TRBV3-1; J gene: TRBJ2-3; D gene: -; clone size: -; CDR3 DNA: TGTGCCAGCAGCCAAGAGGTCCAGTTCCGAGGTACGCGGTATTTT; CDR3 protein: CASSQEVQFRGTRYF
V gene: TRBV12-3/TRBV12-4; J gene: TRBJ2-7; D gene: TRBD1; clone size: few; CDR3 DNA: TGTGCCAGCAGGGCGACAGGGGGCCGATCCACCTACGAGCAGTACTTC; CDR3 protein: CASRATGGRSTYEQYF
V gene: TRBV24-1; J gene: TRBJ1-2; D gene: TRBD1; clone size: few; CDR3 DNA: TGTGCCACCAGCGTCGGGACAGCTTCCCGCGGCTACACCTTC; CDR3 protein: CATSVGTASRGYTF
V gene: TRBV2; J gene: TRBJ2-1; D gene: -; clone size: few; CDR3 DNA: TGTGCCTGTCGTTCGAGGGACTTCTCCTACAATGAGCAGTTCTTC; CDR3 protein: CACRSRDFSYNEQFF
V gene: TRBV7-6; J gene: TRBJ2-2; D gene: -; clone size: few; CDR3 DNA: TGTGCCAGCAGCGCTCTCAGCCCTACGACCGGGGAGCTGTTTTTT; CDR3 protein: CASSALSPTTGELFF
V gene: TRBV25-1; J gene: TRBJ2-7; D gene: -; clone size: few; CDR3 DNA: TGTGCCAGCAGTGAATGGGTTTCTTCAAGGAGCTCCTACGAGCAGTACTTC; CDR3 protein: CASSEWVSSRSSYEQYF
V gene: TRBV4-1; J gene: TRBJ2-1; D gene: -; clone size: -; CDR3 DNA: TGCGCCAGCAGCCAAGAGAGGCCCCAATTTGGGGGGACGGAGCAGTTCTTC; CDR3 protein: CASSQERPQFGGTEQFF
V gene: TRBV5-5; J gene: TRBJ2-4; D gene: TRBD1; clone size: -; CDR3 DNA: TGTGCCAGCACTCCCGGGACAGGGGTCGGAGAAGACTTC; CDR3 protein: CASTPGTGVGEDF
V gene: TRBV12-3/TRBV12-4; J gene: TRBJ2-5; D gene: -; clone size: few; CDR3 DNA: TGTGCCAGCAGTCCTGAGTTTGTGTTTAGCCCAGAGACCCAGTACTTC; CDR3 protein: CASSPEFVFSPETQYF
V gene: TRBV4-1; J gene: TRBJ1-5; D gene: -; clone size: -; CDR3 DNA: TGCGCCAGCAGCCAAGTCGGGGCAGATAATCAGCATTTT; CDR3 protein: CASSQVGADNQHF
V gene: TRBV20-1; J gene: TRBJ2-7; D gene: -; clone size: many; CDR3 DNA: TGCAGTGCCCTCAGCTCCTACGAGCAGTACTTC; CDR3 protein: CSALSSYEQYF
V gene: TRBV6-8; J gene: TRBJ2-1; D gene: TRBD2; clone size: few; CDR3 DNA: TGTGCCAGCAGGGACCTTCTAGCGGGAGTGAGCAATGAGCAGTTCTTC; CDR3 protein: CASRDLLAGVSNEQFF
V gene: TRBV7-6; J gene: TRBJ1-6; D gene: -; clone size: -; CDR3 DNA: TGTGCCAGCAGCTTAGCCGGGGGAACCTATAATTCACCCCTCCACTTT; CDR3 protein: CASSLAGGTYNSPLHF
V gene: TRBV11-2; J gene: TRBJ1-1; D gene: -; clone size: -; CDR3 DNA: TGTGCCAGCACTTATCGGGGCCCTGAAGCTTTCTTT; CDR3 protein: CASTYRGPEAFF
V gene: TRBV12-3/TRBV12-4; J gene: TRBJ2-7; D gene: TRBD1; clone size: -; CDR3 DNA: TGTGCCAGCAAGAGGACAGGGGGCCCTGCTTACGAGCAGTACTTC; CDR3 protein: CASKRTGGPAYEQYF
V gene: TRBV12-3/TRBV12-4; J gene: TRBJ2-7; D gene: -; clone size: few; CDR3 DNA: TGTGCCAGCGCCGAGGCCTCGTTGGGGCTCGAGCAGTACTTC; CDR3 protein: CASAEASLGLEQYF
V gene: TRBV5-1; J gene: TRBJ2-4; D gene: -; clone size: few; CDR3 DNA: TGCGCCAGCAGCTTGGGCCCTCTTGACATTCAGTACTTC; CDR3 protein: CASSLGPLDIQYF
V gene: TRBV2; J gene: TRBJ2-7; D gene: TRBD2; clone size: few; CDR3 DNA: TGTGCCAGCACCTCGGGACTAGCGGGAGGAAACGGGCAGTACTTC; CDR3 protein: CASTSGLAGGNGQYF
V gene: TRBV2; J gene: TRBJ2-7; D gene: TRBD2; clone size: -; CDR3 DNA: TGTGCCAGCAGCCAACCCCCGGGACTAGCGGGAGGGCCTTACGAGCAGTACTTC; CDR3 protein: CASSQPPGLAGGPYEQYF